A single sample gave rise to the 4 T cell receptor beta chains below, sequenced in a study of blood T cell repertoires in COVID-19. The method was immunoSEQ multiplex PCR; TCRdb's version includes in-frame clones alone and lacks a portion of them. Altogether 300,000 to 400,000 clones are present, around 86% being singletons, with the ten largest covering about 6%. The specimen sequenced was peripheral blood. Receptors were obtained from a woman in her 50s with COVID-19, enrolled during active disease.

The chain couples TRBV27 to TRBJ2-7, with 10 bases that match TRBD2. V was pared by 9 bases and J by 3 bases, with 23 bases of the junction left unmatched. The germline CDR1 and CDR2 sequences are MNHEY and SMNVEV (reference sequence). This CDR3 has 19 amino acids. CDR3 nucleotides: TGTGCCAGGACTTTTGGTTTTCCCGGGACTAGCGTTAACTACTACGAGCAGTACTTC. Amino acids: CARTFGFPGTSVNYYEQYF.

For the CDR3, the DNA is TGTGCCAGCAGCTCAGGACAGGGGGAGCAGCCCCAGCATTTT. Translated: CASSSGQGEQPQHF. The V and J genes are TRBV7-9 and TRBJ1-5; 10 bases agree with TRBD1. Germline loops: CDR1 SEHNR, CDR2 FQNEAQ (reference sequence). The CDR3 covers 14 residues. J was trimmed by 7 bases and V by 4 bases; bases with no gene match: 4.

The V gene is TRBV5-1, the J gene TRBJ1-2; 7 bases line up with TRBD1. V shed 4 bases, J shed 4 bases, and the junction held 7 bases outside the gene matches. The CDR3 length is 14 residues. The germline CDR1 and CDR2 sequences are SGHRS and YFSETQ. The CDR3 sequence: CASSLRGRGYGYTF. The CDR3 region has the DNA TGCGCCAGCAGCCTTAGGGGGCGCGGCTATGGCTACACCTTC.

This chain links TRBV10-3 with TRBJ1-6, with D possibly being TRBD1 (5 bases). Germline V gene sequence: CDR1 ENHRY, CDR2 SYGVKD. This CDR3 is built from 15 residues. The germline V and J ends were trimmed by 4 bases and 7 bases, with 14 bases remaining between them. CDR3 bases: TGTGCCATCAGTGTGGGGGACTTTCCGAATTCACCCCTCCACTTT. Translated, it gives CAISVGDFPNSPLHF.